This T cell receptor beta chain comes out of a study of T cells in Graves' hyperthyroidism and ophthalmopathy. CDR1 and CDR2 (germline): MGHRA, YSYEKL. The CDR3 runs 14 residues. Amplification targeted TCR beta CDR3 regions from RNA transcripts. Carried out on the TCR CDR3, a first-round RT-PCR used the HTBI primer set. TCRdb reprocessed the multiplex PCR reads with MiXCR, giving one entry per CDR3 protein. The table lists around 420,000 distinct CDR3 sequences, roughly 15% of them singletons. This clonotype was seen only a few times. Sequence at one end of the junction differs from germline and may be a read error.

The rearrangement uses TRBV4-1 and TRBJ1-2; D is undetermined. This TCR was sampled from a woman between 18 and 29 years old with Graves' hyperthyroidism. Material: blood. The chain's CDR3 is CAGSHPQGQEGYTF. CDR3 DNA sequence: TGCGCCGGCAGCCACCCACAAGGCCAGGAAGGCTACACCTTC.